These T cell receptor beta chains were read from a single sample in a study of blood T cell repertoires in COVID-19. This table comes from immunoSEQ multiplex PCR, and its TCRdb copy is limited to in-frame clones, with some not included. The table lists over 110,000 clones, roughly 84% of them singletons, with roughly 10% in the top ten. Sequenced sample: peripheral blood. All receptors come from a man in his sixties with active or convalescent COVID-19. CDR3s include the opening cysteine and the closing phenylalanine or tryptophan. A D gene is named only where the DNA matches it firmly. Size is omitted from some rows. Given values are once, few, many or a class for expanded clones.

D: TRBD2
V: TRBV11-3
J: TRBJ2-1
size: -
DNA: TGTGCCAGCAGCCCTCGGGATAGCGGGAGTACCCCAAGGGACAATGAGCAGTTCTTC
CDR3: CASSPRDSGSTPRDNEQFF

D: -
V: TRBV2
J: TRBJ1-5
size: -
DNA: TGTGCCAGCAGTGAAGAGGGGGTGGGAAATCAGCCCCAGCATTTT
CDR3: CASSEEGVGNQPQHF

D: -
V: TRBV30
J: TRBJ2-7
size: -
DNA: TGTGCCTGCACAAGGAGGGCTGACGCCTACGAGCAGTACTTC
CDR3: CACTRRADAYEQYF

D: -
V: TRBV12-3/TRBV12-4
J: TRBJ1-2
size: -
DNA: TGTGCCAGCAGCTACGGACAGAACTATGGCTACACCTTC
CDR3: CASSYGQNYGYTF

D: -
V: TRBV4-3
J: TRBJ2-7
size: -
DNA: TGCGCCAGCAGCCAAGGTCTGCGGGATTCCTACGAGCAGTACTTC
CDR3: CASSQGLRDSYEQYF

D: -
V: TRBV18
J: TRBJ1-6
size: -
DNA: TGTGCCAGCTCACTAAATGGGGAGGCACCCCTCCACTTT
CDR3: CASSLNGEAPLHF

D: -
V: TRBV19
J: TRBJ1-2
size: -
DNA: TGTGCCAGTAGTAAGGGACATGGTGGCTACACCTTC
CDR3: CASSKGHGGYTF

D: -
V: TRBV11-3
J: TRBJ1-3
size: -
DNA: TGTGCCAGCAGCTCCCTGGGACTGCCGAGCTCTGGAAACACCATATATTTT
CDR3: CASSSLGLPSSGNTIYF

D: TRBD1
V: TRBV7-2
J: TRBJ1-1
size: few
DNA: TGTGCCAGCAGCCTGACAGGGCGGGGGAACACTGAAGCTTTCTTT
CDR3: CASSLTGRGNTEAFF

D: TRBD2
V: TRBV19
J: TRBJ2-2
size: -
DNA: TGTGCCAGTAGAGGGGGACTAGCGGGACCCACCGGGGAGCTGTTTTTT
CDR3: CASRGGLAGPTGELFF

D: TRBD2
V: TRBV3-1/TRBV3-2
J: TRBJ2-3
size: -
DNA: TGTGCCAGCAGCCGGACCGGGAGGGCAGATACGCAGTATTTT
CDR3: CASSRTGRADTQYF

D: TRBD2
V: TRBV19
J: TRBJ2-1
size: few
DNA: TGTGCCAGTAGTAAAATAGCGGGAGGATCGGGAAGCGAGCAGTTCTTC
CDR3: CASSKIAGGSGSEQFF

D: -
V: TRBV19
J: TRBJ1-4
size: -
DNA: TGTGCCAGTAGTATCGGGTTCGGCAGGGCAGGAGAAAAACTGTTTTTT
CDR3: CASSIGFGRAGEKLFF

D: TRBD1
V: TRBV4-1
J: TRBJ1-4
size: -
DNA: TGCGCCAGCAGCCGGAAGACAGGGGATGAAAAACTGTTTTTT
CDR3: CASSRKTGDEKLFF

D: TRBD1
V: TRBV3-1/TRBV3-2
J: TRBJ1-1
size: -
DNA: TGTGCCAGCAGCCAAGGTGACAGGGAAGGCACTGAAGCTTTCTTT
CDR3: CASSQGDREGTEAFF

D: -
V: TRBV12-5
J: TRBJ1-3
size: -
DNA: TGTGCTAGTGGTTTGCGAATAACAGGGTCTGGAAACACCATATATTTT
CDR3: CASGLRITGSGNTIYF

D: -
V: TRBV18
J: TRBJ1-1
size: -
DNA: TGTGCCAGCTCATTCACCAGGGGCCAGAACACTGAAGCTTTCTTT
CDR3: CASSFTRGQNTEAFF

D: -
V: TRBV18
J: TRBJ1-1
size: -
DNA: TGTGCCAGCTCACGGACAGATAACACTGAAGCTTTCTTT
CDR3: CASSRTDNTEAFF

D: -
V: TRBV18
J: TRBJ2-3
size: -
DNA: TGTGCCAGCTCACCCTACAGGGCCCGACTAAGCACAGATACGCAGTATTTT
CDR3: CASSPYRARLSTDTQYF

D: -
V: TRBV5-4
J: TRBJ2-7
size: once
DNA: TGTGCCAGCAGCGACGGAGGTTATTCTCCCACCTCCTACGAGCAGTACTTC
CDR3: CASSDGGYSPTSYEQYF

D: TRBD2
V: TRBV3-1/TRBV3-2
J: TRBJ2-3
size: -
DNA: TGTGCCAGCAGCCAAGTCCCCTGGACTAGCGGGGGGACAGATACGCAGTATTTT
CDR3: CASSQVPWTSGGTDTQYF

D: TRBD1
V: TRBV30
J: TRBJ1-3
size: -
DNA: TGTGCCTGGAGCCTTCCCCCGGGACAGGCTTTCGATAGGGTGACTGGAAACACCATATATTTT
CDR3: CAWSLPPGQAFDRVTGNTIYF

D: TRBD1
V: TRBV6-6
J: TRBJ2-1
size: -
DNA: TGTGCCAGCAGTTACGGGACAGGGTTGTTGGATGAGCAGTTCTTC
CDR3: CASSYGTGLLDEQFF

D: -
V: TRBV27
J: TRBJ2-7
size: -
DNA: TGTGCCAGCAGCCGAGGAGATACCTACGAGCAGTACTTC
CDR3: CASSRGDTYEQYF

D: -
V: TRBV15
J: TRBJ2-5
size: -
DNA: TGTGCCACCAGCGCATACAGGGCCGCCCAAGAGACCCAGTACTTC
CDR3: CATSAYRAAQETQYF